This T cell receptor beta chain stems from a study of cytomegalovirus exposure and HLA in healthy donors. This PCR relied on a set of 60 Vbeta primers and 13 Jbeta primers. Using immunoSEQ multiplex PCR, the repertoire was profiled, and TCRdb retains in-frame clones only, with some absent. The table shows roughly 23,000 clones, with over 65% occurring only once. CDR1 SEHNR and CDR2 FQNEAQ come from the germline V gene (reference sequence). This CDR3 spans 16 amino acids. With regard to this clone: One end of the junction does not line up with germline, which may come from a read error.

The TCR sequence derives from a man in his fifties or sixties in good health and CMV-seronegative. The source material was PBMCs. The chain employs TRBV7-9 and TRBJ2-5; 11 bases line up with TRBD2. CDR3 sequence (DNA): TGTTCCAGCAGCTTAGGACTAGCGGGCAGCCAAGAGACCCAGTACTTC. Encoded protein: CSSSLGLAGSQETQYF. Complete variable domain (other parts from reference TRBV7-9 and TRBJ2-5): DTGVSQNPRHKITKRGQNVTFRCDPISEHNRLYWYRQTLGQGPEFLTYFQNEAQLEKSRLLSDRFSAERPKGSFSTLEIQRTEQGDSAMYLCSSSLGLAGSQETQYFGPGTRLLVL.